This TCR beta chain emerged from a study of T-cell reconstitution after alpha-beta-depleted transplantation in children (dated by TCRdb to 2016 to 2017). The study in broad terms: Using TCR repertoire profiling, the study quantitatively followed how T-cell immune reconstitution unfolded in children after TCRalphabeta/CD19-depleted allogeneic hematopoietic cell transplantation. The study at large found these results: The apparently early recovery of alphabetaT-cell counts about two months after transplant reportedly depended on only several hundred rapidly expanded clones that came from non-depleted graft cells. The high TCRbeta diversity at day 60 in some patients was ascribed to recipient T cells and intrathymic progenitors that had survived conditioning. The frequencies of hyperexpanded clones fell over the following months, and after one year, T-cell counts and TCRbeta diversity were mostly attributed to newly produced T cells.

The library was made by PCR. The run used an Illumina HiSeq 2500. Molecular barcoding was employed in the preparation of TCR libraries, with unique molecular identifiers being used to normalize TCRbeta repertoire quantification. Using fastp at Q25 and MiXCR, TCRdb reprocessed the public reads and kept productive beta chains. A single entry per CDR3 protein holds the most common genes and DNA from its merged rows. This sample comprises about 120,000 distinct CDR3 sequences, 10% of them detected only once. The ten most abundant clones make up 34% of the sample. The intended sense of this specimen's treatment or condition label: allogeneic hematopoietic cell transplantation with graft depleted of TCRalphabeta T cells and CD19 B cells. TCRalphabeta/CD19-depleted allogeneic hematopoietic cell grafts were given to the transplant recipients, all of whom were children. This clonotype was detected many times. The specificity of this receptor is unknown. It has no much larger one-base neighbor in the sample; base qualities were not kept.

Sample: PBMCs, taken before TCRalphabeta/CD19-depleted stem cell transplant. The sequence was obtained from a boy younger than 10 with acute lymphoblastic leukemia, due to receive a stem cell transplant.

This receptor has the CDR3 CASSGTVRLASEQFF. The bases are TGTGCCAGCAGCGGGACGGTTAGACTAGCCAGCGAGCAGTTCTTC. The chain uses TRBV12-3 or TRBV12-4 and TRBJ2-1; 7 bases in the junction line up with TRBD2. Measured from the cysteine to the phenylalanine, the CDR3 is 15 residues long. The entry retains the CDR3 DNA only, 45 bases that are in frame from base 1. V is cut back by 6 bases and J by 10 bases, with 15 bases in the junction unmatched.